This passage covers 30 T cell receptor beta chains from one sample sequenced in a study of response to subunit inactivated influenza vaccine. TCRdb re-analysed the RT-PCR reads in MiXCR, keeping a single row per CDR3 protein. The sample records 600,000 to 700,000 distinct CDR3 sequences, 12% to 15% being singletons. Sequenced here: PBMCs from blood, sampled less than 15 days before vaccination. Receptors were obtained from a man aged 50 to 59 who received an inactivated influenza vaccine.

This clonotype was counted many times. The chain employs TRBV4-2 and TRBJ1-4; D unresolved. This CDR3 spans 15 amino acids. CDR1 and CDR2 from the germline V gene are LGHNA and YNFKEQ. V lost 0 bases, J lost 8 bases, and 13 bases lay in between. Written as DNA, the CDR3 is TGTGCCAGCAGCCAAGATCCGGCCAGAGGGGAAAAACTGTTTTTT. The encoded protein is CASSQDPARGEKLFF.

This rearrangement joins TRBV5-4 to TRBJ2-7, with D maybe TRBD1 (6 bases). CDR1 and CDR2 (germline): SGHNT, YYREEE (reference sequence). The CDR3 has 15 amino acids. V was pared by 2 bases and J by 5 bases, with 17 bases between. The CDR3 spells CASSLEPNRDDEQYF. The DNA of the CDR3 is TGTGCCAGCAGCTTAGAACCCAACAGGGACGACGAGCAGTACTTC.

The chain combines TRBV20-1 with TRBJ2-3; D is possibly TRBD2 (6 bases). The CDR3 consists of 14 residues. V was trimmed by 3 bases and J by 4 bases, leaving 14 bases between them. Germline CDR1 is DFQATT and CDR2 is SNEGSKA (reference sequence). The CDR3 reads CSASTPGVPDTQYF. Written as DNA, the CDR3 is TGCAGTGCTAGTACACCGGGGGTCCCAGATACGCAGTATTTT.

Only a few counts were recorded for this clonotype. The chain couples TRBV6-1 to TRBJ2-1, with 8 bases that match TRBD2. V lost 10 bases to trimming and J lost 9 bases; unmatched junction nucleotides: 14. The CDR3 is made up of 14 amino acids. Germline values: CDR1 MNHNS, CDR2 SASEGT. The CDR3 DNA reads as TGTGCCACATCATGGAGCGGGGGTATCACTGAGCAGTTCTTC. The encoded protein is CATSWSGGITEQFF.

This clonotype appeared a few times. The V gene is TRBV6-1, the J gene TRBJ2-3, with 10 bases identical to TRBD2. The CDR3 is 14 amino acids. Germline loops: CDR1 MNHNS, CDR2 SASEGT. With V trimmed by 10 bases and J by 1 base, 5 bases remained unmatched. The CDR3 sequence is CATVAGGRTDTQYF. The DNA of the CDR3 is TGTGCCACGGTAGCGGGGGGCCGCACAGATACGCAGTATTTT.

The CDR3 nucleotides are TGTGCCAGCAGCGTATCCGGGACAGGGGCTGGAGAGACCCAGTACTTC. Amino acid sequence: CASSVSGTGAGETQYF. The chain joins TRBV9 to TRBJ2-5, with TRBD1 identical over 10 bases. Germline V gene data show CDR1 as SGDLS and CDR2 as YYNGEE. The CDR3 extends over 16 amino acids. The V gene end was trimmed by 1 base and the J gene end by 4 bases; junction bases not matched to a gene: 7.

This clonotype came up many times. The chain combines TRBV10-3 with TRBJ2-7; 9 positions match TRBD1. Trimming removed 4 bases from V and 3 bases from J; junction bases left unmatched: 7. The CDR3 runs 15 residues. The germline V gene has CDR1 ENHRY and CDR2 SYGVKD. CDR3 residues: CAISGVGTGSYEQYF. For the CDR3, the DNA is TGTGCCATCAGTGGAGTCGGGACAGGGAGCTACGAGCAGTACTTC.

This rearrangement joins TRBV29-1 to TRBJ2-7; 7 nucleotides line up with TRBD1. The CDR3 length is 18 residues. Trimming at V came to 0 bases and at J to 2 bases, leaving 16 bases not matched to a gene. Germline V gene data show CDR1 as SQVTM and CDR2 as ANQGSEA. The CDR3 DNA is TGCAGCGTTGAAGAGATGTCCCCAAACAGGGGAAATGCCTACGAGCAGTACTTC. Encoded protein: CSVEEMSPNRGNAYEQYF.

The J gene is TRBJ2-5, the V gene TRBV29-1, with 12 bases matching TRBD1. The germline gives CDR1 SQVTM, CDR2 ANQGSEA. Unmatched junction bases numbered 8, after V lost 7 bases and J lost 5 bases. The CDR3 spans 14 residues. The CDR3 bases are TGCAGCGGATCCGGGACAGGGGGCTGGGAGACCCAGTACTTC. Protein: CSGSGTGGWETQYF.

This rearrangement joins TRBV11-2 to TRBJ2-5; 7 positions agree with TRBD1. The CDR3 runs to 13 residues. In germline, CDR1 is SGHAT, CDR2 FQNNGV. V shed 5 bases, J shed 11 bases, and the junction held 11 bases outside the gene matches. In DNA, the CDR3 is TGTGCCAGCAGCGTGGAAAGACAGGGCCATCAGTACTTC. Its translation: CASSVERQGHQYF.

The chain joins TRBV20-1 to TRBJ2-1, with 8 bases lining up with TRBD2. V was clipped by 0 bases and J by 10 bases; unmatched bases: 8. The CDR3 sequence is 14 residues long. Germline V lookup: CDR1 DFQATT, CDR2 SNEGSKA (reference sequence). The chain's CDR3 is CSARETGRVGEQFF. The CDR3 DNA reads TGCAGTGCTAGAGAGACCGGGAGGGTAGGAGAGCAGTTCTTC.

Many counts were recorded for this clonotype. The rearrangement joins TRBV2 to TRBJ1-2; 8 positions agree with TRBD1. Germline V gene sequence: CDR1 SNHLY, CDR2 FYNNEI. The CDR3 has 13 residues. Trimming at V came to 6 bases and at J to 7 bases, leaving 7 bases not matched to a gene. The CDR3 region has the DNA TGTGCCAGCAGGGTCCAGGGGGCCGGTGGCTACACCTTC. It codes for CASRVQGAGGYTF.

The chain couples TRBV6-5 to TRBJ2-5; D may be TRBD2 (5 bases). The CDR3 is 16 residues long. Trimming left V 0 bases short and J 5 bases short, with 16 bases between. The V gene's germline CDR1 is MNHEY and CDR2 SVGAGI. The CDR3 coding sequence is TGTGCCAGCAGTTACTCGAGGGCAGTTCAAGCGGAGACCCAGTACTTC. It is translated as CASSYSRAVQAETQYF.

The CDR3 here is CAIHPGQGNEQYF. The CDR3 coding sequence is TGTGCCATCCACCCGGGACAGGGGAACGAGCAGTACTTC. The genes are TRBV10-3 and TRBJ2-7; 10 positions match TRBD1. The length of the CDR3 is 13 residues. V dropped 8 bases and J dropped 5; count of bases not matched to a gene: 6. Per the germline V gene, CDR1 is ENHRY and CDR2 is SYGVKD.

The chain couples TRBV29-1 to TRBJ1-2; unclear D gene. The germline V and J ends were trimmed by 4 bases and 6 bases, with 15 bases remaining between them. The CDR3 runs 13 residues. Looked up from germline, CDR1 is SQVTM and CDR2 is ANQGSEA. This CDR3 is CSVVAVLKDGYTF. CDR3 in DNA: TGCAGCGTTGTAGCAGTCCTCAAAGATGGCTACACCTTC.

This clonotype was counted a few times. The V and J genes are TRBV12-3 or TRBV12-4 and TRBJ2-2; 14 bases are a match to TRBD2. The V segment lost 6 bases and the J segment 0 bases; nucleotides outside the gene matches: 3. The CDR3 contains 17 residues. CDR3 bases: TGTGCCAGCAGAAGACTAGCGGGGGGGCCGAACACCGGGGAGCTGTTTTTT. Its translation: CASRRLAGGPNTGELFF.

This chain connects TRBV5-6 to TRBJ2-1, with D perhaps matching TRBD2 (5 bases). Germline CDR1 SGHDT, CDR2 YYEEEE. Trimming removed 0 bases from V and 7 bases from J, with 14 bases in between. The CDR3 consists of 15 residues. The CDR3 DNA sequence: TGTGCCAGCAGCTTGGGAGGGCAGGTGGCGAATGAGCAGTTCTTC. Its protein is CASSLGGQVANEQFF.

In DNA form, the CDR3 reads TGCAGTGCATTTGGCCCCCGGACGCCCTACGAGCAGTACTTC. It codes for CSAFGPRTPYEQYF. The rearrangement links TRBV20-1 to TRBJ2-7; D is uncertain. Germline lookup yields CDR1 DFQATT and CDR2 SNEGSKA (reference sequence). The CDR3 contains 14 residues. Trimming removed 6 bases from V and 2 bases from J, with 17 bases in between.

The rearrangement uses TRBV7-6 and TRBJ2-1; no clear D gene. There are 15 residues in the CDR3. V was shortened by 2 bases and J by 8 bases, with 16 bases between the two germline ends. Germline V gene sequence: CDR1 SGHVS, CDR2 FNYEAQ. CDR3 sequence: CASSLLGNYQYEQFF. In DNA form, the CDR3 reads TGTGCCAGCAGCTTACTGGGTAACTATCAATATGAGCAGTTCTTC. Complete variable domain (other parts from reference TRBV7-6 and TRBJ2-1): GAGVSQSPRYKVTKRGQDVALRCDPISGHVSLYWYRQALGQGPEFLTYFNYEAQQDKSGLPNDRFSAERPEGSISTLTIQRTEQRDSAMYRCASSLLGNYQYEQFFGPGTRLTVL.

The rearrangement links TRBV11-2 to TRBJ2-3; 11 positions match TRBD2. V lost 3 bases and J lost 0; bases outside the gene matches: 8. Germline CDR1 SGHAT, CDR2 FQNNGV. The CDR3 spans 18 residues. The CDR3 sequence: CASSFRQGLAVSTDTQYF. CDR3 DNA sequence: TGTGCCAGCAGCTTCCGACAGGGACTAGCGGTGAGCACAGATACGCAGTATTTT.

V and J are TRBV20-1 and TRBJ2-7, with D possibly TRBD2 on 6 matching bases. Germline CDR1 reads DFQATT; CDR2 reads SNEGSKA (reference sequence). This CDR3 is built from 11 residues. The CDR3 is CRGGTTYEQYF. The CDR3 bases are TGCAGGGGGGGTACAACCTACGAGCAGTACTTC.

Here the CDR3 DNA reads TGTGCCAGCAGTGTTGAGGTCCACGAGCAGTACTTC. Residues: CASSVEVHEQYF. The gene calls are TRBV28 and TRBJ2-7, with D hard to call. The CDR3 sequence is 12 residues long. Trimming cost V 5 bases and J 5 bases, with 10 bases left between them. Germline V CDR1 and CDR2: MDHEN, SYDVKM.

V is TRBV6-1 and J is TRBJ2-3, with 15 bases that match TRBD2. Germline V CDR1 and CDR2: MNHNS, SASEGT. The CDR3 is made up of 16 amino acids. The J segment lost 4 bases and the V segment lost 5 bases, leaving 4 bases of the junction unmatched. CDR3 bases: TGTGCCAGCAGTAAAGGACTAGCGGGGGGGGCAGATACGCAGTATTTT. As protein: CASSKGLAGGADTQYF.

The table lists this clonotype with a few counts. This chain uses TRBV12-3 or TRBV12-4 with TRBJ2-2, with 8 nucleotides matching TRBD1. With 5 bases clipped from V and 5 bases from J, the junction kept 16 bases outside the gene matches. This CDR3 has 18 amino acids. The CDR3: CASSPNPPGQGGTGELFF. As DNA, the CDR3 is TGTGCCAGCAGTCCGAACCCCCCAGGACAGGGTGGGACCGGGGAGCTGTTTTTT.

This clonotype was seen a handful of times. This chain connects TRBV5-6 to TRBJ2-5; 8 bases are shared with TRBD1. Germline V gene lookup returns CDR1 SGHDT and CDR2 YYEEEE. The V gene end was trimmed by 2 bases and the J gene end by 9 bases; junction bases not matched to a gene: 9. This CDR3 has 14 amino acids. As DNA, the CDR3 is TGTGCCAGCAGCTTAGGGACAGGAGGATCGGCCCAGTACTTC. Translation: CASSLGTGGSAQYF.

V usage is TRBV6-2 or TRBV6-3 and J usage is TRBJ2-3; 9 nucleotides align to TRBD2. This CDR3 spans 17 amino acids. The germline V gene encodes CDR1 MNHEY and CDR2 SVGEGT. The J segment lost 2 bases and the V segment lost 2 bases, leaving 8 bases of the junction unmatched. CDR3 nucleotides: TGTGCCAGCAGTTACCCCTCGACTAGCGGCCTCACAGATACGCAGTATTTT. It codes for CASSYPSTSGLTDTQYF.

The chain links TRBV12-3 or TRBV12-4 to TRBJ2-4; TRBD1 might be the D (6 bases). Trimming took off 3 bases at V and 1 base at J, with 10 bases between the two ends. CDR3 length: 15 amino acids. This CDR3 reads CASSFQGSAKNIQYF. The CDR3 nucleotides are TGTGCCAGCAGTTTTCAGGGGAGTGCCAAAAACATTCAGTACTTC.

The CDR3 loop reads CSVAGRLSGANVLTF. CDR3 nucleotides: TGCAGCGTGGCCGGGCGCCTCTCTGGGGCCAACGTCCTGACTTTC. The chain couples TRBV29-1 to TRBJ2-6; D not resolved. V was cut by 6 bases and J by 0 bases, with 12 bases left in between. This CDR3 is 15 amino acids long. Germline V lookup: CDR1 SQVTM, CDR2 ANQGSEA.

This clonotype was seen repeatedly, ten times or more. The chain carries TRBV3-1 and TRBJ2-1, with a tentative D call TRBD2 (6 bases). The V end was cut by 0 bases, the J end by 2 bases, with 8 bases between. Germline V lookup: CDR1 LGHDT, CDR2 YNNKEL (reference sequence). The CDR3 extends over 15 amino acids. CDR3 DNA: TGTGCCAGCAGCCAAGACGGCGGGGCCTACAATGAGCAGTTCTTC. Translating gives CASSQDGGAYNEQFF.

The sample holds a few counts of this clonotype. Here the CDR3 DNA reads TGTGCCACCAGCAGAGATCAGTCGGCGTGGGAGACCCAGTACTTC. Translated: CATSRDQSAWETQYF. J is TRBJ2-5 and V is TRBV15; the D is unclear. Germline CDR1 LNHNV, CDR2 YYDKDF (reference sequence). The CDR3 totals 15 residues. Trimming stripped 0 bases from V and 5 bases from J, with 13 bases between. The whole variable domain, filled in from reference TRBV15 and TRBJ2-5, reads DAMVIQNPRYQVTQFGKPVTLSCSQTLNHNVMYWYQQKSSQAPKLLFHYYDKDFNNEADTPDNFQSRRPNTSFCFLDIRSPGLGDTAMYLCATSRDQSAWETQYFGPGTRLLVL.